Described below is a single T cell receptor (beta chain) sequence and its context. What it recognizes is unknown. This entry belongs to a study of cytomegalovirus exposure and HLA in healthy donors. The length of the CDR3 is 15 residues. Trimming pared 2 bases from V and 5 bases from J, leaving 13 bases between. The V gene's germline CDR1 is MNHEY and CDR2 SMNVEV (reference sequence). Overall study findings and caveats: Researchers counted around 180 TCR beta chains as cytomegalovirus-associated. In a later analysis, at a false discovery rate of 0.05, about 16,000 TCR beta sequences matched HLA alleles.

Primers included in the PCR were 60 Vbeta and 13 Jbeta primers. The protocol was immunoSEQ multiplex PCR, while the TCRdb copy is restricted to in-frame clones and leaves out a portion. Here the sample spans over 95,000 clones, roughly 69% being singletons. Sequencing input: PBMCs. V and J are TRBV27 and TRBJ2-1; possible D gene TRBD1, 5 bases. The receptor was isolated from a human donor in good health. CDR3 sequence (DNA): TGTGCCAGCAGTTTAGCAGGGCTTTACGACAATGAGCAGTTCTTC. This encodes CASSLAGLYDNEQFF.